This entry lists 8 T cell receptor beta chains sequenced from one sample in a study of blood T cell repertoires in COVID-19. Only in-frame clones appear in the TCRdb table, and some are missing; sequencing was by immunoSEQ multiplex PCR. The sample includes under 300,000 clones, more than 80% of them seen just once. Source material: PBMCs or T cells enriched from blood (not recorded which). The receptors shown here come from a woman aged 18 to 35 who had recovered from COVID-19.

The chain has TRBV5-1 and TRBJ2-3; 8 bases line up with TRBD2. Trimming removed 5 bases from V and 6 bases from J; junction bases left unmatched: 14. Per the germline V gene, CDR1 is SGHRS and CDR2 is YFSETQ. The CDR3 runs to 16 residues. The DNA of the CDR3 is TGCGCCAGCAGGCTGGTGGTTTCAGCGGGGGACGATACGCAGTATTTT. Translated: CASRLVVSAGDDTQYF.

This clone was seen once. This rearrangement joins TRBV5-6 to TRBJ1-1; possible D gene TRBD1, 5 bases. Germline V gene data show CDR1 as SGHDT and CDR2 as YYEEEE. V dropped 5 bases and J dropped 1 base, with 12 bases sitting between them. The CDR3 spans 14 residues. The CDR3: CASSLIGGNTEAFF. In DNA form, the CDR3 reads TGTGCCAGCAGTCTGATCGGGGGGAACACTGAAGCTTTCTTT.

V gene TRBV27 combines with J gene TRBJ1-1, with D uncertain. Germline CDR1 MNHEY, CDR2 SMNVEV (reference sequence). The CDR3 loop spans 13 amino acids. V was clipped by 4 bases and J by 5 bases, with 11 bases between them. The CDR3 DNA follows: TGTGCCAGCAGTTCGTCCGGCGGGACTGAAGCTTTCTTT. Protein sequence: CASSSSGGTEAFF.

The V gene is TRBV11-2, the J gene TRBJ1-3; possible D gene TRBD1, 5 bases. The V and J ends lost 5 bases and 2 bases respectively, with 13 bases between them. CDR1 SGHAT and CDR2 FQNNGV come from the germline V gene. The CDR3 sequence is 15 residues long. The CDR3 here is CASSLAGDPGNTIYF. For the CDR3, the DNA is TGTGCCAGCAGCCTCGCGGGGGACCCTGGAAACACCATATATTTT.

The gene calls are TRBV5-1 and TRBJ2-1, with D maybe TRBD2 (5 bases). The V end lost 3 bases, the J end lost 5 bases, and 9 bases lay between the germline ends. Germline values: CDR1 SGHRS, CDR2 YFSETQ. The CDR3 covers 13 residues. The CDR3 loop reads CASSSSGNNEQFF. The CDR3 DNA follows: TGCGCCAGCAGCTCGTCGGGGAACAATGAGCAGTTCTTC. The full variable domain, in which reference TRBV5-1 and TRBJ2-1 provide the parts outside the CDR3, is KAGVTQTPRYLIKTRGQQVTLSCSPISGHRSVSWYQQTPGQGLQFLFEYFSETQRNKGNFPGRFSGRQFSNSRSEMNVSTLELGDSALYLCASSSSGNNEQFFGPGTRLTVL.

The chain is built from TRBV7-3 and TRBJ1-1; D perhaps matches TRBD1 (5 bases). The germline CDR1 and CDR2 sequences are SGHTA and FQGTGA. V was clipped by 6 bases and J by 3 bases, with 8 bases between them. The CDR3 is made up of 12 amino acids. The CDR3 sequence: CASSWGDTEAFF. In DNA form, the CDR3 reads TGTGCCAGCAGTTGGGGGGACACTGAAGCTTTCTTT.

The chain couples TRBV27 to TRBJ2-5, with D possibly being TRBD1 (10 bases). The CDR3 is made up of 18 amino acids. The V and J ends lost 8 bases and 5 bases respectively, with 30 bases between them. CDR1 and CDR2 from the germline V gene are MNHEY and SMNVEV (reference sequence). The CDR3 DNA reads TGTGCCAGCCGCCCGACAGGGGGCGGGGGGGGGCTATGGGAGACCCAGTACTTC. Its translation is CASRPTGGGGGLWETQYF.

This chain links TRBV28 with TRBJ1-2; 10 nucleotides align to TRBD1. The CDR3 is 16 residues long. CDR1 and CDR2 (germline): MDHEN, SYDVKM. Trimming removed 4 bases from V and 0 bases from J; junction bases left unmatched: 5. CDR3 region: CASSSGTGVTNYGYTF. For the CDR3, the DNA is TGTGCCAGCAGTTCCGGGACAGGGGTCACTAACTATGGCTACACCTTC.